A single sample gave rise to the 18 T cell receptor beta chains below, sequenced in a study of blood T cell repertoires in COVID-19. Generated by immunoSEQ multiplex PCR, the TCRdb table keeps only in-frame clones and is missing some. The table has over 200,000 clones, about 85% seen once. Material: peripheral blood. The receptors derive from an elderly woman with active or convalescent COVID-19.

This chain joins TRBV4-3 and TRBJ1-5, with D possibly matching TRBD1 (5 bases). The ends were cut back, 3 bases at V and 4 bases at J, with 7 bases in the middle. CDR1 and CDR2 from the germline V gene are LGHNA and YSLEER. The length of the CDR3 is 13 residues. The CDR3 protein is CASSQGLNQPQHF. CDR3 DNA sequence: TGCGCCAGCAGCCAGGGACTAAATCAGCCCCAGCATTTT.

The genes are TRBV30 and TRBJ2-3; D might be TRBD2 (6 bases). This CDR3 contains 15 residues. Germline assignment: CDR1 GTSNPN and CDR2 SVGIG (reference sequence). V shed 3 bases and J shed 1 base, with 14 bases lying between them. CDR3 bases: TGTGCCTGGAGCGTCGGAGGGTTTGGCACAGATACGCAGTATTTT. Protein sequence: CAWSVGGFGTDTQYF.

The V gene is TRBV7-3, the J gene TRBJ1-2, with 10 bases that match TRBD1. V was pared by 4 bases and J by 5 bases, with 4 bases of the junction left unmatched. CDR3 length: 14 amino acids. Germline V gene lookup returns CDR1 SGHTA and CDR2 FQGTGA. The CDR3 here is CASSSRQGAYGYTF. The DNA of the CDR3 is TGTGCCAGCAGCTCCCGACAGGGGGCATATGGCTACACCTTC.

V usage is TRBV27 and J usage is TRBJ2-7; TRBD1 matches 7 bases. The length of the CDR3 is 15 residues. Germline CDR1 MNHEY, CDR2 SMNVEV (reference sequence). J gave up 1 base and V 2 bases, and 5 bases lay outside the gene matches. The CDR3 DNA is TGTGCCAGCAGTTTAAAGGGGGCAGGGTCCTACGAGCAGTACTTC. As protein: CASSLKGAGSYEQYF.

This chain connects TRBV5-1 to TRBJ2-1; perhaps TRBD2 as D (7 bases). Germline V gene lookup returns CDR1 SGHRS and CDR2 YFSETQ. This CDR3 is built from 16 residues. V gave up 0 bases and J gave up 7 bases, with 17 bases separating them. The CDR3 nucleotides read TGCGCCAGCAGCTTGGAAGGGCGGGGGCCTTGGAATGAGCAGTTCTTC. This encodes CASSLEGRGPWNEQFF.

The chain uses TRBV5-1 and TRBJ1-1; D is undetermined. This CDR3 region has 16 residues. With 4 bases removed from V and 5 bases from J, the gap between germline ends came to 21 bases. Germline values: CDR1 SGHRS, CDR2 YFSETQ. CDR3 in DNA: TGCGCCAGCAGCGCAAATCTCGGGGTTGGGAGTACTGAAGCTTTCTTT. Translated, it gives CASSANLGVGSTEAFF.

The V call is TRBV2, the J call TRBJ2-3; D ambiguous. The CDR3 contains 15 residues. The V gene lost 4 bases and the J gene lost 2 bases, with 13 bases spanning the gap. CDR1 and CDR2 from the germline V gene are SNHLY and FYNNEI. This CDR3 is CASSGLSLVTDTQYF. DNA for the CDR3: TGTGCCAGCAGTGGGCTTTCCCTCGTCACAGATACGCAGTATTTT. The whole variable domain, filled in from reference TRBV2 and TRBJ2-3, reads EPEVTQTPSHQVTQMGQEVILRCVPISNHLYFYWYRQILGQKVEFLVSFYNNEISEKSEIFDDQFSVERPDGSNFTLKIRSTKLEDSAMYFCASSGLSLVTDTQYFGPGTRLTVL.

V is TRBV11-3 and J is TRBJ1-1; no reliable D call. CDR3 length: 12 amino acids. CDR1 is SGHNT and CDR2 is YENEEA in the germline V gene. The germline V and J ends were trimmed by 5 bases and 5 bases, with 9 bases remaining between them. The CDR3 sequence: CASSLVRTEAFF. The DNA of the CDR3 is TGTGCCAGCAGCCTAGTCCGGACTGAAGCTTTCTTT.

This chain links TRBV19 with TRBJ2-7; 10 bases agree with TRBD1. CDR3 size: 16 residues. V shed 5 bases and J 5 bases; nucleotides not matched to a gene: 12. CDR1 and CDR2 (germline): LNHDA, SQIVND (reference sequence). This CDR3 is CASSRQGQGMGHEQYF. The CDR3 nucleotides read TGTGCCAGTAGTCGCCAGGGACAGGGGATGGGTCACGAGCAGTACTTC.

The chain couples TRBV7-3 to TRBJ1-6; a possible D gene is TRBD1 (6 bases). The CDR3 totals 16 residues. V was shortened by 1 base and J by 7 bases, with 14 bases between the two germline ends. In germline, CDR1 is SGHTA, CDR2 FQGTGA. The CDR3 loop reads CASSLRGGGQNSPLHF. The CDR3 nucleotides read TGTGCCAGCAGCTTAAGGGGGGGCGGACAGAATTCACCCCTCCACTTT.

This chain links TRBV6-2 or TRBV6-3 with TRBJ1-6; 8 nucleotides line up with TRBD1. The V gene end was trimmed by 6 bases and the J gene end by 9 bases; junction bases not matched to a gene: 10. The germline CDR1 and CDR2 sequences are MNHEY and SVGEGT. This CDR3 has 15 amino acids. CDR3 residues: CASSRGQGMGSPLHF. The CDR3 region has the DNA TGTGCCAGCAGCCGCGGACAGGGTATGGGTTCACCCCTCCACTTT.

Only a few counts were recorded for this clone. This sequence joins TRBV10-2 and TRBJ2-7, with 14 bases lining up with TRBD2. The CDR3 loop spans 19 amino acids. Trimming at V came to 6 bases and at J to 4 bases, leaving 17 bases not matched to a gene. In germline, CDR1 is WSHSY, CDR2 SAAADI. CDR3 amino acids: CASSDTGTSGRGGKYEQYF. In nucleotides, the CDR3 is TGCGCCAGCAGCGATACCGGGACTAGCGGGAGAGGAGGCAAGTACGAGCAGTACTTC.

The rearrangement uses TRBV30 and TRBJ2-5; TRBD2 matches at 16 bases. Germline V gives CDR1 GTSNPN, CDR2 SVGIG (reference sequence). The CDR3 is made up of 15 amino acids. J gave up 9 bases and V 3 bases, and 7 bases lay outside the gene matches. The CDR3 reads CAWRVKGLAGGAQYF. Here the CDR3 DNA reads TGTGCCTGGAGAGTGAAGGGACTAGCGGGAGGGGCCCAGTACTTC.

This clone has only one observation. This chain joins TRBV18 and TRBJ1-1; tentatively, D is TRBD1 (6 bases). With 5 bases removed from V and 1 base from J, the gap between germline ends came to 17 bases. Looked up from germline, CDR1 is KGHSH and CDR2 is LQKENI. The CDR3 has 16 amino acids. The CDR3 loop reads CASSFDLQGRNTEAFF. The CDR3 DNA follows: TGTGCCAGCTCATTCGACCTACAGGGCAGGAACACTGAAGCTTTCTTT.

This rearrangement joins TRBV4-3 to TRBJ2-3; a possible D gene is TRBD2 (6 bases). The CDR3 runs to 16 residues. The germline V and J ends were trimmed by 3 bases and 2 bases, with 15 bases remaining between them. CDR1 is LGHNA, CDR2 YSLEER, per germline. The CDR3 here is CASSHGGRDTTDTQYF. In DNA form, the CDR3 reads TGCGCCAGCAGCCATGGTGGGCGGGATACCACAGATACGCAGTATTTT.

A single count supports this clone. The rearrangement joins TRBV3-1 (or the pseudogene TRBV3-2) to TRBJ2-7; weak D call: TRBD1 (6 bases). Germline values: CDR1 LGHDT, CDR2 YNNKEL (reference sequence). Trimming pared 2 bases from V and 2 bases from J, leaving 16 bases between. This CDR3 region has 16 residues. The CDR3 bases are TGTGCCAGCAGCCAACCTGGGGGCAGGTCCGCCTACGAGCAGTACTTC. The encoded protein is CASSQPGGRSAYEQYF.

V usage is TRBV19 and J usage is TRBJ2-7, with 12 bases identical to TRBD2. Trimming took 6 bases from V and 3 from J; bases not matched to a gene: 6. The CDR3 is 15 amino acids. The germline V gene has CDR1 LNHDA and CDR2 SQIVND (reference sequence). The CDR3 here is CASRAGLAGYYEQYF. For the CDR3, the DNA is TGTGCCAGTAGGGCCGGACTAGCGGGGTACTACGAGCAGTACTTC.

The rearrangement links TRBV4-3 to TRBJ2-5; perhaps TRBD1 as D (6 bases). V was cut by 4 bases and J by 5 bases, with 14 bases left in between. The CDR3 runs 14 residues. Germline CDR1 LGHNA, CDR2 YSLEER. CDR3 protein: CASSLQQGTETQYF. The DNA for the CDR3 is TGCGCCAGCAGCCTTCAACAGGGAACGGAGACCCAGTACTTC.